These 2 T cell receptor beta chains came from one sample sequenced in a study of control samples from healthy donors and cancer patients. The protocol was immunoSEQ multiplex PCR, while the TCRdb copy is restricted to in-frame clones and leaves out a portion. The sample holds under 65,000 clones, roughly 90% seen once. The sequencing input was PBMCs. These receptors were obtained from a man younger than 40 with colorectal cancer.

The chain employs TRBV19 and TRBJ2-2; 10 nucleotides match TRBD2. The V gene end was trimmed by 2 bases and the J gene end by 1 base; junction bases not matched to a gene: 7. CDR3 length: 18 amino acids. Germline values: CDR1 LNHDA, CDR2 SQIVND (reference sequence). DNA of the CDR3: TGTGCCAGTAGTATAATTCTAGCGGGGGCCAAGAACACCGGGGAGCTGTTTTTT. Translated: CASSIILAGAKNTGELFF.

On this clone itself: Other nucleotide sequences from this sample produce the same CDR3. The CDR3 here is CASSLAGSGGYTF. For the CDR3, the DNA is TGTGCCAGCAGCTTAGCAGGGTCTGGAGGCTACACCTTC. This chain uses TRBV7-2 with TRBJ1-2; D uncertain. Trimming removed 0 bases from V and 8 bases from J, with 10 bases in between. CDR3 length: 13 amino acids. CDR1 SGHTA and CDR2 FQGNSA come from the germline V gene.